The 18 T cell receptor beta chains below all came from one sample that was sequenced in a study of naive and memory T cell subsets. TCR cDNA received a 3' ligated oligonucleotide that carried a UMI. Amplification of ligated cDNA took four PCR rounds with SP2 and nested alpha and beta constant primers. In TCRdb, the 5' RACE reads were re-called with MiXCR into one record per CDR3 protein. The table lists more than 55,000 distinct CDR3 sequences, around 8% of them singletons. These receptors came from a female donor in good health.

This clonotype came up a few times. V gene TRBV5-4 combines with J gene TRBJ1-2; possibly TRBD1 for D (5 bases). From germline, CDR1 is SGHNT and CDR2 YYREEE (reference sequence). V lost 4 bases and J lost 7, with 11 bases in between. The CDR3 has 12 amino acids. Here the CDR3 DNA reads TGTGCCAGCAGCCGGACAATTGGTGGCTACACCTTC. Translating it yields CASSRTIGGYTF.

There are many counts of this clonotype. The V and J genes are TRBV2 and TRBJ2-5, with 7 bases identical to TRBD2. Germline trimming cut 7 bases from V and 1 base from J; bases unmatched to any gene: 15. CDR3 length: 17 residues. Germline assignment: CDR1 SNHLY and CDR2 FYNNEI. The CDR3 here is CASTMTRAGQIQETQYF. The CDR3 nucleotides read TGTGCCAGCACCATGACTCGAGCGGGGCAGATCCAAGAGACCCAGTACTTC.

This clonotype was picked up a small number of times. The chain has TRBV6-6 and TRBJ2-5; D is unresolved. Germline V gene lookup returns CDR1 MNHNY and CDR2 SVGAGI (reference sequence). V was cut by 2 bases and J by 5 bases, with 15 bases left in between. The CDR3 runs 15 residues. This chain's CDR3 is CASSYPQSKVETQYF. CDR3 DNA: TGTGCCAGCAGTTACCCCCAGAGCAAGGTCGAGACCCAGTACTTC.

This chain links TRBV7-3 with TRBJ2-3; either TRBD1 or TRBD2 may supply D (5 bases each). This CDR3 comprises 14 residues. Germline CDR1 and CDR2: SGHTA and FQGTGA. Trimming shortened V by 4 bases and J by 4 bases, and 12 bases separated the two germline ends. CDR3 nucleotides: TGTGCCAGCAGCTCCCTGGGACGCGCAGATACGCAGTATTTT. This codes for CASSSLGRADTQYF.

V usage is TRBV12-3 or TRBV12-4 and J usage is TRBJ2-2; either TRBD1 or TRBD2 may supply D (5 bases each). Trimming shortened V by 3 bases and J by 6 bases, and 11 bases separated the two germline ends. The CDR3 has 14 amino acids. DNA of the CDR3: TGTGCCAGCAGTTTGAACAGAGGGGCCGGGGAGCTGTTTTTT. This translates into CASSLNRGAGELFF.

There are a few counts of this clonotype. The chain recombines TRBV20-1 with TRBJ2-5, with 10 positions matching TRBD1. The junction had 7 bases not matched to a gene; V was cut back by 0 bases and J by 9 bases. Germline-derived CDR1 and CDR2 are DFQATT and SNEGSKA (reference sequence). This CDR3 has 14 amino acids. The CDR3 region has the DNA TGCAGTGCTAGAGACCGACAGGGGGCGCAGGCCCAGTACTTC. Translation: CSARDRQGAQAQYF.

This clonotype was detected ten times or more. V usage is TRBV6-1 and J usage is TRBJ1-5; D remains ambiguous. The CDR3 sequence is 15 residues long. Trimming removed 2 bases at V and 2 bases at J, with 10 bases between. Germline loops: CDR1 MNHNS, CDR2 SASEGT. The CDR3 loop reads CASSENPGGNQPQHF. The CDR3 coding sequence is TGTGCCAGCAGTGAAAACCCCGGGGGCAATCAGCCCCAGCATTTT.

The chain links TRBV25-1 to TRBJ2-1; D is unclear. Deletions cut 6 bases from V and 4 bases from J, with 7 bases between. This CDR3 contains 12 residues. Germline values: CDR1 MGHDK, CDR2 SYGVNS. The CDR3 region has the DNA TGTGCCAGCAGGGCCCATTACAATGAGCAGTTCTTC. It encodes CASRAHYNEQFF.

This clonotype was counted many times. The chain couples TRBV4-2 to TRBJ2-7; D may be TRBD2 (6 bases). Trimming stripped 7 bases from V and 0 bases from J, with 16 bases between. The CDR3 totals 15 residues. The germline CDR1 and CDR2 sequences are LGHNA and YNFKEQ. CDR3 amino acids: CASTPSGSRSYEQYF. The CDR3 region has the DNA TGTGCCAGCACCCCAAGCGGGTCCCGCTCCTACGAGCAGTACTTC.

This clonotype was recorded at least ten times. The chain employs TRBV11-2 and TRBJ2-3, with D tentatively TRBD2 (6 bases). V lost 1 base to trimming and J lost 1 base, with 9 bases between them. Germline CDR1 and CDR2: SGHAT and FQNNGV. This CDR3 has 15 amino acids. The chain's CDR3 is CASSLAGDGTDTQYF. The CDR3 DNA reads TGTGCCAGCAGCTTAGCGGGGGACGGCACAGATACGCAGTATTTT.

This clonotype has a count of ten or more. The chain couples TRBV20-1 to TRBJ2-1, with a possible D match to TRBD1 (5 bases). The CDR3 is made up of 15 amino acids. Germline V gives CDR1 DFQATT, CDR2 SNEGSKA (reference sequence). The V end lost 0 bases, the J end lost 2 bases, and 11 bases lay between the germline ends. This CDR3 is CSARDAGLTYNEQFF. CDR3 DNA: TGCAGTGCTAGAGATGCAGGGCTCACCTACAATGAGCAGTTCTTC.

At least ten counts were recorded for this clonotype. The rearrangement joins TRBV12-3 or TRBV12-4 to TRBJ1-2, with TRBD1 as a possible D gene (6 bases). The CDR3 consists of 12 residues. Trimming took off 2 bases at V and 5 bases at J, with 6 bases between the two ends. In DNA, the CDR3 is TGTGCCAGCAGTTTAAGGGGGTATGGCTACACCTTC. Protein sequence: CASSLRGYGYTF.

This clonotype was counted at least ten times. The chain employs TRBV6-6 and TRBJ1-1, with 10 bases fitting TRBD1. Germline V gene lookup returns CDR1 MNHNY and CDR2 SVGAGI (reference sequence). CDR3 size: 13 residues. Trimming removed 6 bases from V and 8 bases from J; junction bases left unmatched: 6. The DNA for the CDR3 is TGTGCCAGCAGCCAATGGACAGGGGGAGAAGCTTTCTTT. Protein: CASSQWTGGEAFF.

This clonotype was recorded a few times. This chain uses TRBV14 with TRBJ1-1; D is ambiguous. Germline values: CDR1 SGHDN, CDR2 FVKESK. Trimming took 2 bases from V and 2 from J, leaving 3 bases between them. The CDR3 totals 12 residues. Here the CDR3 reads CASSQKNTEAFF. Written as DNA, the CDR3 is TGTGCCAGCAGCCAAAAAAACACTGAAGCTTTCTTT.

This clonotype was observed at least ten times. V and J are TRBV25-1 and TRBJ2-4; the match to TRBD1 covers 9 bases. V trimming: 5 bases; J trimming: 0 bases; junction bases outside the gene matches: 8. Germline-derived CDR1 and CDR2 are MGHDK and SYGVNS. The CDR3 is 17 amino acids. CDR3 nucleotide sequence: TGTGCCAGCAGTCCTATTGGGACAGGGAAAGCCAAAAACATTCAGTACTTC. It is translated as CASSPIGTGKAKNIQYF. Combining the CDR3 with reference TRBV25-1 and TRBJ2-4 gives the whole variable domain EADIYQTPRYLVIGTGKKITLECSQTMGHDKMYWYQQDPGMELHLIHYSYGVNSTEKGDLSSESTVSRIRTEHFPLTLESARPSHTSQYLCASSPIGTGKAKNIQYFGAGTRLSVL.

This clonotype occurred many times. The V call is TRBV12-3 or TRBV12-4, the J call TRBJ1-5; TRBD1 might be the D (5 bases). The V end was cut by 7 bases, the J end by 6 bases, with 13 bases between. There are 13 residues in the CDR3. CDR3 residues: CASNTGSGQPQHF. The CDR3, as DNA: TGTGCCAGCAATACAGGTTCCGGTCAGCCCCAGCATTTT.

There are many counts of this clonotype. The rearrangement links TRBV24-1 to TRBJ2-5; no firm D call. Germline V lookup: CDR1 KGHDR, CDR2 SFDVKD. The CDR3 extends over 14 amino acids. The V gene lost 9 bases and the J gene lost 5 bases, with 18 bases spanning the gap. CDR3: CATSTPPDRETQYF. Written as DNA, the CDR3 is TGTGCCACCTCCACTCCCCCGGATCGGGAGACCCAGTACTTC.

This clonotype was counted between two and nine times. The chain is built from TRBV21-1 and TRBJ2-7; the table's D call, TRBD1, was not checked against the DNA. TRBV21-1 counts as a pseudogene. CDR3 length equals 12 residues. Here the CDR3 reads CASSRTGYEQYF. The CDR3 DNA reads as TGTGCCAGCAGCAGGACAGGCTACGAGCAGTACTTC.